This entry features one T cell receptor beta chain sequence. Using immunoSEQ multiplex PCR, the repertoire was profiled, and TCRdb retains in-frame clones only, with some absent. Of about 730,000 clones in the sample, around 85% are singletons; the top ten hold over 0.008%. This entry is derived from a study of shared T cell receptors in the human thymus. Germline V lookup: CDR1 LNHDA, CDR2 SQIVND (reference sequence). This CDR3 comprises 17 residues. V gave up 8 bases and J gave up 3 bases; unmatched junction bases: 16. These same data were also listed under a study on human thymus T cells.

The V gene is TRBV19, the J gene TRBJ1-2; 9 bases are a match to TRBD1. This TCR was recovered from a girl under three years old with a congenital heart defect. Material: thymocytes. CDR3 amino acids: CASHTGGQGGAHYGYTF. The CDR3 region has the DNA TGTGCCAGTCATACTGGGGGACAGGGTGGCGCCCACTATGGCTACACCTTC.